Listed here are 28 T cell receptor beta chains from one sample, sequenced in a study of T cell responses to AZD1222 COVID-19 vaccine. Assay: immunoSEQ multiplex PCR; the TCRdb copy retains only in-frame clones and omits some. The sample holds roughly 130,000 clones, over 75% seen once. The specimen comprised peripheral blood, sampled on day 0 of AZD1222 vaccination. The receptors were sampled from an adult in good health.

This sequence joins TRBV10-3 and TRBJ2-2, with 7 bases fitting TRBD1. The V segment lost 5 bases and the J segment 0 bases; nucleotides outside the gene matches: 6. CDR3 size: 16 residues. Germline CDR1 is ENHRY and CDR2 is SYGVKD. CDR3 amino acids: CAISPTGTANTGELFF. The CDR3 DNA follows: TGTGCCATCAGTCCTACCGGGACAGCGAACACCGGGGAGCTGTTTTTT.

There are a few counts of this clone. The rearrangement links TRBV29-1 to TRBJ1-2; TRBD1 matches 12 bases. Germline CDR1 is SQVTM and CDR2 is ANQGSEA. The junction had 4 bases not matched to a gene; V was cut back by 1 base and J by 4 bases. The CDR3 sequence is 15 residues long. The CDR3: CSVEGDRGLGYGYTF. The CDR3 DNA is TGCAGCGTTGAAGGGGACAGGGGGCTCGGCTATGGCTACACCTTC.

The chain has TRBV6-2 or TRBV6-3 and TRBJ1-2; D might be TRBD1 (6 bases). Germline CDR1 MNHEY, CDR2 SVGEGT. V was shortened by 2 bases and J by 1 base, with 20 bases between the two germline ends. The CDR3 consists of 18 residues. CDR3 sequence: CASSYASGGGGINYGYTF. The CDR3 coding sequence is TGTGCCAGCAGTTACGCTTCGGGGGGCGGAGGCATTAACTATGGCTACACCTTC.

The rearrangement links TRBV6-2 or TRBV6-3 to TRBJ1-2, with D unresolved. Germline assignment: CDR1 MNHEY and CDR2 SVGEGT. The CDR3 sequence is 14 residues long. Trimming removed 2 bases at V and 6 bases at J, with 13 bases between. The DNA of the CDR3 is TGTGCCAGCAGTTACGAGAGGATTTCCAATGGCTACACCTTC. Translation: CASSYERISNGYTF.

This rearrangement joins TRBV6-5 to TRBJ2-3; D is unclear. Germline lookup yields CDR1 MNHEY and CDR2 SVGAGI. CDR3 length: 13 amino acids. Trimming cost V 6 bases and J 2 bases, with 9 bases left between them. For the CDR3, the DNA is TGTGCCAGCAGCGCCGGACCCACAGATACGCAGTATTTT. Its translation is CASSAGPTDTQYF.

CDR3 loop: CASSLTGQFNYGYTF. CDR3 nucleotide sequence: TGCGCCAGCAGCCTGACGGGACAATTTAACTATGGCTACACCTTC. The chain recombines TRBV5-1 with TRBJ1-2; a possible D gene is TRBD1 (6 bases). The CDR3 is 15 residues long. V dropped 4 bases and J dropped 1 base, with 14 bases sitting between them. CDR1 is SGHRS and CDR2 is YFSETQ in the germline V gene.

This clone was picked up a small number of times. The V and J genes are TRBV19 and TRBJ1-2; no firm D call. The CDR3 is made up of 12 amino acids. Germline V CDR1 and CDR2: LNHDA, SQIVND (reference sequence). Trimming stripped 5 bases from V and 3 bases from J, with 7 bases between. CDR3 sequence: CASSSGDYGYTF. As DNA, the CDR3 is TGTGCCAGTAGTTCTGGAGACTATGGCTACACCTTC. The whole variable domain, filled in from reference TRBV19 and TRBJ1-2, reads DGGITQSPKYLFRKEGQNVTLSCEQNLNHDAMYWYRQDPGQGLRLIYYSQIVNDFQKGDIAEGYSVSREKKESFPLTVTSAQKNPTAFYLCASSSGDYGYTFGSGTRLTVV.

The V call is TRBV27, the J call TRBJ2-2; unclear D gene. The CDR3 runs 17 residues. The ends were cut back, 10 bases at V and 4 bases at J, with 25 bases in the middle. From germline, CDR1 is MNHEY and CDR2 SMNVEV (reference sequence). The CDR3 protein is CAITSLLTDLVTGELFF. The CDR3 coding sequence is TGTGCCATCACGTCCCTTTTGACCGATTTGGTCACCGGGGAGCTGTTTTTT.

This sequence joins TRBV5-1 and TRBJ2-1, with unresolved D. V lost 4 bases to trimming and J lost 6 bases, with 20 bases between them. Per germline, CDR1 SGHRS and CDR2 YFSETQ. The length of the CDR3 is 16 residues. DNA for the CDR3: TGCGCCAGCAGCCCGTCGGGCGCGTATACCTTCAATGAGCAGTTCTTC. Translating it yields CASSPSGAYTFNEQFF.

This CDR3 reads CASSALGGGEQYF. CDR3 nucleotide sequence: TGTGCCAGCAGCGCCCTCGGGGGAGGCGAGCAGTACTTC. The V call is TRBV9, the J call TRBJ2-7; D possibly corresponds to TRBD2 (6 bases). CDR3 length: 13 residues. Trimming stripped 3 bases from V and 6 bases from J, with 13 bases between. CDR1 is SGDLS, CDR2 YYNGEE, per germline.

The V and J genes are TRBV9 and TRBJ2-7; D ambiguous. CDR1 is SGDLS, CDR2 YYNGEE, per germline. V lost 1 base to trimming and J lost 1 base, with 9 bases between them. The length of the CDR3 is 14 residues. For the CDR3, the DNA is TGTGCCAGCAGCGTAAACGAGAGGTCCTACGAGCAGTACTTC. Its protein is CASSVNERSYEQYF.

This clone was recorded a few times. The J gene is TRBJ1-3, the V gene TRBV29-1; D is possibly TRBD1 (6 bases). Germline CDR1 is SQVTM and CDR2 is ANQGSEA. This CDR3 is 12 amino acids long. Trimming shortened V by 6 bases and J by 7 bases, and 13 bases separated the two germline ends. The CDR3 sequence: CSVKDSRNTIYF. The CDR3 DNA is TGCAGCGTGAAGGACAGTCGGAACACCATATATTTT. The full variable domain, rest sourced from reference TRBV29-1 and TRBJ1-3, is SAVISQKPSRDICQRGTSLTIQCQVDSQVTMMFWYRQQPGQSLTLIATANQGSEATYESGFVIDKFPISRPNLTFSTLTVSNMSPEDSSIYLCSVKDSRNTIYFGEGSWLTVV.

This sequence joins TRBV7-2 and TRBJ1-1, with D unclear. CDR3 length equals 14 residues. V gave up 8 bases and J gave up 0 bases, with 13 bases separating them. In germline, CDR1 is SGHTA, CDR2 FQGNSA. CDR3 amino acids: CASQAGRMNTEAFF. The CDR3 bases are TGTGCCAGCCAAGCTGGCCGGATGAACACTGAAGCTTTCTTT.

The rearrangement uses TRBV29-1 and TRBJ2-7; possibly TRBD2 for D (5 bases). The CDR3 has 12 residues. The V gene lost 7 bases and the J gene lost 2 bases, with 12 bases spanning the gap. The germline gives CDR1 SQVTM, CDR2 ANQGSEA. Here the CDR3 DNA reads TGCAGCGCCGGGGTAACGGCCTACGAGCAGTACTTC. It codes for CSAGVTAYEQYF.

The genes are TRBV5-5 and TRBJ1-4, with D maybe TRBD1 (5 bases). This CDR3 contains 14 residues. The germline gives CDR1 SGHKS, CDR2 YYEKEE (reference sequence). V lost 1 base and J lost 8, with 12 bases in between. The CDR3 DNA sequence: TGTGCCAGCAGCTTGATGCAGGGACGGGAAAAACTGTTTTTT. Its translation is CASSLMQGREKLFF.

This chain uses TRBV7-6 with TRBJ2-7; 7 positions agree with TRBD2. V was pared by 1 base and J by 1 base, with 4 bases of the junction left unmatched. The length of the CDR3 is 15 residues. Germline lookup yields CDR1 SGHVS and CDR2 FNYEAQ. This chain's CDR3 is CASSLGAGESYEQYF. The CDR3 DNA reads as TGTGCCAGCAGCTTAGGCGCGGGAGAGTCCTACGAGCAGTACTTC.

This chain joins TRBV19 and TRBJ1-1, with D unclear. The CDR3 length is 13 residues. Trimming took 3 bases from V and 1 from J, leaving 6 bases between them. Germline values: CDR1 LNHDA, CDR2 SQIVND (reference sequence). The CDR3 spells CASSMRTNTEAFF. The CDR3, as DNA: TGTGCCAGTAGTATGAGGACGAACACTGAAGCTTTCTTT.

CDR3: CASSALAGAGYEQYF. The DNA for the CDR3 is TGTGCCAGCAGCGCCTTAGCGGGAGCCGGCTACGAGCAGTACTTC. This chain connects TRBV5-6 to TRBJ2-7; 9 nucleotides line up with TRBD2. Germline-derived CDR1 and CDR2 are SGHDT and YYEEEE. The ends lost 4 bases at V and 3 bases at J; junction bases unmatched: 8. The length of the CDR3 is 15 residues. The full variable domain, in which reference TRBV5-6 and TRBJ2-7 provide the parts outside the CDR3, is DAGVTQSPTHLIKTRGQQVTLRCSPKSGHDTVSWYQQALGQGPQFIFQYYEEEERQRGNFPDRFSGHQFPNYSSELNVNALLLGDSALYLCASSALAGAGYEQYFGPGTRLTVT.

The chain employs TRBV6-5 and TRBJ2-3; 7 nucleotides match TRBD1. This CDR3 has 13 amino acids. Looked up from germline, CDR1 is MNHEY and CDR2 is SVGAGI. The J segment lost 2 bases and the V segment lost 7 bases, leaving 3 bases of the junction unmatched. CDR3 residues: CASKTGSTDTQYF. The CDR3 DNA reads TGTGCCAGCAAGACAGGGTCCACAGATACGCAGTATTTT.

J is TRBJ2-6 and V is TRBV2; 7 bases align to TRBD1. V trimming: 4 bases; J trimming: 2 bases; junction bases outside the gene matches: 8. Per the germline V gene, CDR1 is SNHLY and CDR2 is FYNNEI. The CDR3 sequence is 17 residues long. The CDR3 loop reads CASSGAPRGTGANVLTF. CDR3 bases: TGTGCCAGCAGTGGGGCACCCAGGGGGACTGGGGCCAACGTCCTGACTTTC.

The V and J genes are TRBV28 and TRBJ1-3; D is possibly TRBD1 (5 bases). The CDR3 is 16 amino acids. CDR1 is MDHEN, CDR2 SYDVKM, per germline. The V and J ends lost 8 bases and 0 bases respectively, with 17 bases between them. Here the CDR3 reads CASEKTDRRSGNTIYF. CDR3 DNA sequence: TGTGCCAGCGAAAAAACCGACAGACGCTCTGGAAACACCATATATTTT.

V gene TRBV15 combines with J gene TRBJ1-3; D not resolved. The CDR3 is made up of 12 amino acids. Trimming removed 1 base at V and 4 bases at J, with 2 bases between. Germline CDR1 is LNHNV and CDR2 is YYDKDF (reference sequence). In DNA form, the CDR3 reads TGTGCCACCAGCAGAGTAGGAAACACCATATATTTT. Encoded protein: CATSRVGNTIYF.

This sequence joins TRBV28 and TRBJ2-5; D is ambiguous. This CDR3 contains 14 residues. Per the germline V gene, CDR1 is MDHEN and CDR2 is SYDVKM. V was pared by 6 bases and J by 0 bases, with 11 bases between. The CDR3 sequence is CASSHSLDQETQYF. As DNA, the CDR3 is TGTGCCAGCAGCCATTCGCTCGACCAAGAGACCCAGTACTTC.

In its sample, this clone was seen a few times. This rearrangement joins TRBV6-2 or TRBV6-3 to TRBJ2-2, with D uncertain. The CDR3 is 13 amino acids. The germline V gene has CDR1 MNHEY and CDR2 SVGEGT. Trimming shortened V by 3 bases and J by 7 bases, and 9 bases separated the two germline ends. The CDR3 nucleotides read TGTGCCAGCAGTTATTCCGAAAGCGGGGAGCTGTTTTTT. The encoded protein is CASSYSESGELFF.

The chain is built from TRBV19 and TRBJ2-4; D remains unclear. The CDR3 runs to 16 residues. Germline lookup yields CDR1 LNHDA and CDR2 SQIVND (reference sequence). V lost 2 bases and J lost 1, with 12 bases in between. This CDR3 is CASSIHGSSAKNIQYF. The DNA of the CDR3 is TGTGCCAGTAGTATACACGGATCGAGCGCCAAAAACATTCAGTACTTC.

The chain employs TRBV6-1 and TRBJ1-6; D is uncertain. V shed 0 bases and J shed 4 bases, with 7 bases lying between them. Germline V gene lookup returns CDR1 MNHNS and CDR2 SASEGT. This CDR3 has 15 residues. The CDR3 nucleotides read TGTGCCAGCAGTGAAGCGGCAGGATATAATTCACCCCTCCACTTT. Its protein product is CASSEAAGYNSPLHF.

CDR3 sequence: CASSPETGGNQPQHF. DNA for the CDR3: TGTGCCAGCTCACCGGAGACGGGAGGCAATCAGCCCCAGCATTTT. This chain uses TRBV18 with TRBJ1-5, with no clear D. V was clipped by 3 bases and J by 2 bases, with 11 bases between them. The CDR3 runs to 15 residues. The germline CDR1 and CDR2 sequences are KGHSH and LQKENI.

Only one count was recorded for this clone. J is TRBJ1-1 and V is TRBV29-1; no definite D call. Germline CDR1 SQVTM, CDR2 ANQGSEA. CDR3 length: 14 amino acids. V shed 7 bases and J shed 2 bases, with 17 bases lying between them. CDR3 protein: CSAHFRTANTEAFF. CDR3 DNA sequence: TGCAGCGCACACTTTAGGACGGCAAACACTGAAGCTTTCTTT. Looking up the rest from reference TRBV29-1 and TRBJ1-1 gives the full variable domain: SAVISQKPSRDICQRGTSLTIQCQVDSQVTMMFWYRQQPGQSLTLIATANQGSEATYESGFVIDKFPISRPNLTFSTLTVSNMSPEDSSIYLCSAHFRTANTEAFFGQGTRLTVV.